This T cell receptor beta chain stems from a study of human T cells and chemical hapten exposure. The study's findings and limits: High-frequency TCRs, those above 1 in 1000, stayed the same after DPC sensitization.

Remarks on this clonotype: Antigen: not known.

Unfractionated whole blood yielded total RNA. The library gave individual cDNA molecules unique molecular identifiers. Methods used by the authors: From about 22,000 to 700,000 TCRs were found per sample, with a median of around 96,000. TCRdb used MiXCR to reprocess the 5' RACE reads, holding one entry per CDR3 protein. TCRdb, not the original authors, processed these V and J calls. Here the sample spans under 100,000 distinct CDR3 sequences, about 15% being singletons. The origin of this receptor is a female donor in good health.

CDR3 DNA: TGTGCCAGCGGAGCAGGAAGGAGAACCGGGGAGCTGTTTTTT. Protein: CASGAGRRTGELFF. The chain uses TRBV6-1 and TRBJ2-2, with D hard to call. V shed 8 bases and J shed 5 bases, with 15 bases lying between them. This CDR3 has 14 amino acids. Per germline, CDR1 MNHNS and CDR2 SASEGT.